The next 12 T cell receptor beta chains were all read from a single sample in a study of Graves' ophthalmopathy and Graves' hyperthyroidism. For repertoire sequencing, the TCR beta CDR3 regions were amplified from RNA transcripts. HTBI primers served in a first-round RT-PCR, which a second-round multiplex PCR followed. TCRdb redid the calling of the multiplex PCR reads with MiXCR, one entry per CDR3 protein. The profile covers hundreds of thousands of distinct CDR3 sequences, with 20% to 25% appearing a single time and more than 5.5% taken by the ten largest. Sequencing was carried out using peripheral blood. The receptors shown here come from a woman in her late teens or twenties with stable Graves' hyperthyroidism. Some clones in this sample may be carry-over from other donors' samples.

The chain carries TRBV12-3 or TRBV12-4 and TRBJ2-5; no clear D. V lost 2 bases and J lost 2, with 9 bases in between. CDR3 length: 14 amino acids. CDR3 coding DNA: TGTGCCAGCAGTTTATCAATGGGACAAGAGACCCAGTACTTC. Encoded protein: CASSLSMGQETQYF.

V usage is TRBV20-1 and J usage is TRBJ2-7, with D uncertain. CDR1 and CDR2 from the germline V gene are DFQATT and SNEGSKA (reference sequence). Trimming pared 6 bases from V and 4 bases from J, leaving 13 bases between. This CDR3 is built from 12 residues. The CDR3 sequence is CSASKGRYEQYF. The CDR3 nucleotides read TGCAGTGCCTCAAAAGGCAGGTACGAGCAGTACTTC.

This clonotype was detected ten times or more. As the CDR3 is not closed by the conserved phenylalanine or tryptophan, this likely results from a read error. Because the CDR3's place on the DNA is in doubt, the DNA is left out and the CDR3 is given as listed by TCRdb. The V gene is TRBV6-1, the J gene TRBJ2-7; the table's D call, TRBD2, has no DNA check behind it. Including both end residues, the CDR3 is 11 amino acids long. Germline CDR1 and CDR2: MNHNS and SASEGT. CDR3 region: CASSGPSSGFL.

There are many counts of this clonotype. The chain's CDR3 is CSARDLQDSDSYEQYF. The CDR3 nucleotides are TGCAGTGCTAGAGATCTTCAGGACTCAGACTCCTACGAGCAGTACTTC. The chain couples TRBV20-1 to TRBJ2-7; perhaps TRBD2 as D (5 bases). Deletions cut 0 bases from V and 0 bases from J, with 15 bases between. This CDR3 spans 16 amino acids. In germline, CDR1 is DFQATT, CDR2 SNEGSKA (reference sequence).

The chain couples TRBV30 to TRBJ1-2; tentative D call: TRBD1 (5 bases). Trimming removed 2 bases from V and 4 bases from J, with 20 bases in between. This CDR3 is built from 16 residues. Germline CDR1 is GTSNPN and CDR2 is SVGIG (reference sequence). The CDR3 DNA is TGTGCCTGGAGTAGAGGGACCGTCTTGAACTCCTATGGCTACACCTTC. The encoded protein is CAWSRGTVLNSYGYTF.

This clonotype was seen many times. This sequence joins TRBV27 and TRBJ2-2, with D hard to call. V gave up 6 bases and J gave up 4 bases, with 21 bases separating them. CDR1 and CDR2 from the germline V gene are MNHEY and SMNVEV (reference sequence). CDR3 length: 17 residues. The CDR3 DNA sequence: TGTGCCAGCAGAACCCTCGACCCCTACTCATCCACCGGGGAGCTGTTTTTT. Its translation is CASRTLDPYSSTGELFF.

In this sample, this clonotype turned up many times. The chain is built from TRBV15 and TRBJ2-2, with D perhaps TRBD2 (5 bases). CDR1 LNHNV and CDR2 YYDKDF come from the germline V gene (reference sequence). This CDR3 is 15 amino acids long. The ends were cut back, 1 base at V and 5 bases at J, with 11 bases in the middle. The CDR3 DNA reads TGTGCCACCAGCAGAGGGGGAGTGGCGACCGGGGAGCTGTTTTTT. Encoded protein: CATSRGGVATGELFF.

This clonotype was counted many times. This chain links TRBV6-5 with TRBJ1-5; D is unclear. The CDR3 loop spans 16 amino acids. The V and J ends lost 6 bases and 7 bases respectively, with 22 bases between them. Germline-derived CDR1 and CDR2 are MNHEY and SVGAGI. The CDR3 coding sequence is TGTGCCAGCAGGGTTTCGCCGGGATTTCAAGGACAGCCCCAGCATTTT. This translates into CASRVSPGFQGQPQHF.

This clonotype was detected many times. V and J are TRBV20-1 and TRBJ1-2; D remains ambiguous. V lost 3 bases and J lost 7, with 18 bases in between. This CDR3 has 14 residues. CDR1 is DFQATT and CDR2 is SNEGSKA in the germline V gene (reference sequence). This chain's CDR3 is CSASPYTGVSGYTF. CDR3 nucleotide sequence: TGCAGTGCTAGCCCCTACACTGGGGTATCTGGCTACACCTTC.

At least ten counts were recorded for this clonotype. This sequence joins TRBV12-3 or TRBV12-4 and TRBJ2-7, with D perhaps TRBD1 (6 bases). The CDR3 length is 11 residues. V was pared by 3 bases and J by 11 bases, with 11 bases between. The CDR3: CASSLGAVEYF. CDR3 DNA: TGTGCCAGCAGTTTGGGGGCTGTCGAGTACTTC.

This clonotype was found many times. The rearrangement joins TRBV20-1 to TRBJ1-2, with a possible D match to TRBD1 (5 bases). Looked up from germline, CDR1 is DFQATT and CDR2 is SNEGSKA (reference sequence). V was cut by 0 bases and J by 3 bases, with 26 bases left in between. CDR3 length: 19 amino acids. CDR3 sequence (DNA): TGCAGTGCTAGAGATCGAGGGGTGGGGCAGCGGATGAGGGACTATGGCTACACCTTC. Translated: CSARDRGVGQRMRDYGYTF.

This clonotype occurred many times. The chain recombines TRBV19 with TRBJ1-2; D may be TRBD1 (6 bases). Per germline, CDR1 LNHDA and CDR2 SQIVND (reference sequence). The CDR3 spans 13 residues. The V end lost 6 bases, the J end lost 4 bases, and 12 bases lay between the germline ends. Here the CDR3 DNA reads TGTGCCAGTAGGGAACAGGGCGGCTATGGCTACACCTTC. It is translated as CASREQGGYGYTF.